The text below deals with one T cell receptor beta chain. V shed 3 bases and J shed 3 bases, with 13 bases lying between them. This CDR3 region has 14 residues. Germline CDR1 reads SGHDT; CDR2 reads YYEEEE. Source study methods: Reference gene primer amplification gave nucleated cell count estimates. Assay: immunoSEQ multiplex PCR; the TCRdb copy retains only in-frame clones and omits some. V and J calls and clone size are as listed in that table; D and trimming were resolved from the DNA. The table has 100,000 to 150,000 clones, about 82% seen once; the top ten hold roughly 17%. This record comes from a study of blood T cell repertoires in COVID-19. About the study: Whether acute or convalescent, the COVID-19 samples came from the United States, Italy and Spain.

The rearrangement joins TRBV5-6 to TRBJ2-7, with D possibly TRBD2 on 6 matching bases. The clonotype was recovered from a man aged 55 to 69 with active or convalescent COVID-19. Material: peripheral blood. CDR3 loop: CASSSRGSIYEQYF. CDR3 bases: TGTGCCAGCAGCTCCCGGGGGAGTATCTACGAGCAGTACTTC.